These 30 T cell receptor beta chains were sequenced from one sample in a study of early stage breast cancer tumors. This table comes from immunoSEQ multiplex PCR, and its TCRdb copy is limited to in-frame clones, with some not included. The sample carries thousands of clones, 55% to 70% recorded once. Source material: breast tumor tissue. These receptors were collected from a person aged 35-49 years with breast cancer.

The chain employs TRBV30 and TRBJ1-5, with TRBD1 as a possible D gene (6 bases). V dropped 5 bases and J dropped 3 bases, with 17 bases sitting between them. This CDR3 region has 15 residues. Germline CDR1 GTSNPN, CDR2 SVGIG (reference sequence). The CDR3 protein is CAWQINTGHNQPQHF. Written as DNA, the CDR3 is TGTGCCTGGCAAATTAACACAGGGCACAATCAGCCCCAGCATTTT.

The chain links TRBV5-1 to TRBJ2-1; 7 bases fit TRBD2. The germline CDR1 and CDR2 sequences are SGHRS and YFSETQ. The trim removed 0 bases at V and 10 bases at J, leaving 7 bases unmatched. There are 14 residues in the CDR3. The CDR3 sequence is CASSLVGTIREQFF. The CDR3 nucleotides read TGCGCCAGCAGCTTGGTGGGGACTATAAGGGAGCAGTTCTTC.

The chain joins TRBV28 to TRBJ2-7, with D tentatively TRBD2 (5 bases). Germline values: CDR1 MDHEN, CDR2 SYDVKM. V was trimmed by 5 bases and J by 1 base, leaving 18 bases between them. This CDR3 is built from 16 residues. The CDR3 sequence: CASSHRGLAESYEQYF. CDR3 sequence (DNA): TGTGCCAGCAGTCACCGAGGCCTAGCTGAATCCTACGAGCAGTACTTC.

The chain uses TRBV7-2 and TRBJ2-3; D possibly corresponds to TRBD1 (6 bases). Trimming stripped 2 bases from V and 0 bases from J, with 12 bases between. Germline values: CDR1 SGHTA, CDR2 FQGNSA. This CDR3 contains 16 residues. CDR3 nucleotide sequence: TGTGCCAGCAGCTTAATTGACAGGAGAAGCACAGATACGCAGTATTTT. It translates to CASSLIDRRSTDTQYF. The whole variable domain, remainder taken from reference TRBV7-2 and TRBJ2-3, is GAGVSQSPSNKVTEKGKDVELRCDPISGHTALYWYRQSLGQGLEFLIYFQGNSAPDKSGLPSDRFSAERTGGSVSTLTIQRTQQEDSAVYLCASSLIDRRSTDTQYFGPGTRLTVL.

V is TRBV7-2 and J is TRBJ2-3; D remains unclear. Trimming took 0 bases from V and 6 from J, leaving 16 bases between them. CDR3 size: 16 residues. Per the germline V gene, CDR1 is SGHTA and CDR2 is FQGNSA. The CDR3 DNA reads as TGTGCCAGCAGCTTAGCGCCGGGTACAGCCTGGGATACGCAGTATTTT. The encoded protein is CASSLAPGTAWDTQYF.

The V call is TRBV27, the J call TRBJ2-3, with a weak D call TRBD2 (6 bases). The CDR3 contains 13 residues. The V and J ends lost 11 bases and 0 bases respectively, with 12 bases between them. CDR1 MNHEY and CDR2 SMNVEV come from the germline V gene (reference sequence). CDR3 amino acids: CAVRETSTDTQYF. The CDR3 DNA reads TGTGCCGTCCGGGAGACTAGCACAGATACGCAGTATTTT.

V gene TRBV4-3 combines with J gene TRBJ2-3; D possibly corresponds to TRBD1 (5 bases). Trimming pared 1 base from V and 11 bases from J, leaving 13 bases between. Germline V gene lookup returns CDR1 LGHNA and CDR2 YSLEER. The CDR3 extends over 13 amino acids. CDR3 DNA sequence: TGCGCCAGCAGCCAAGCAGTGGGGCTCGGGCAGTATTTT. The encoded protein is CASSQAVGLGQYF.

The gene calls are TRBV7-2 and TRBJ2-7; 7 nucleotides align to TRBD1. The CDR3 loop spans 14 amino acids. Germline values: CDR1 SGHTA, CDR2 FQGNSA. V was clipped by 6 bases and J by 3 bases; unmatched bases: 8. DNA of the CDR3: TGTGCCAGCAGTTTGACACAGGGGTTCTACGAGCAGTACTTC. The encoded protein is CASSLTQGFYEQYF.

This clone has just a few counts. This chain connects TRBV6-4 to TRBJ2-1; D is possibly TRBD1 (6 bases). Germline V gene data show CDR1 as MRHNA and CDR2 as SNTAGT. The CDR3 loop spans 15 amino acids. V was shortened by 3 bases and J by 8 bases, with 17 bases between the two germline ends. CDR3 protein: CASSERGTDHDEQFF. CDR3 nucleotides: TGTGCCAGCAGTGAGAGGGGGACCGACCACGATGAGCAGTTCTTC.

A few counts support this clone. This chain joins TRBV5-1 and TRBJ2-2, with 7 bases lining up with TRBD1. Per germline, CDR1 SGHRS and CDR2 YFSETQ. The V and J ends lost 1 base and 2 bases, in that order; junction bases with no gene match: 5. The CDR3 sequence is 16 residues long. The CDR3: CASSLRGQANTGELFF. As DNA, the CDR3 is TGCGCCAGCAGCTTGCGCGGACAGGCTAACACCGGGGAGCTGTTTTTT. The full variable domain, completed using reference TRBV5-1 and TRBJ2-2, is KAGVTQTPRYLIKTRGQQVTLSCSPISGHRSVSWYQQTPGQGLQFLFEYFSETQRNKGNFPGRFSGRQFSNSRSEMNVSTLELGDSALYLCASSLRGQANTGELFFGEGSRLTVL.

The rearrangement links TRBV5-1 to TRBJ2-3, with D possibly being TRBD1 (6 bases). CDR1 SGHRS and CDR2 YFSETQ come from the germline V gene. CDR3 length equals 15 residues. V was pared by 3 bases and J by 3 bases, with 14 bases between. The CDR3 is CASSSNGQTTDTQYF. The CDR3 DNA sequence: TGCGCCAGCAGCTCAAACGGACAGACGACAGATACGCAGTATTTT.

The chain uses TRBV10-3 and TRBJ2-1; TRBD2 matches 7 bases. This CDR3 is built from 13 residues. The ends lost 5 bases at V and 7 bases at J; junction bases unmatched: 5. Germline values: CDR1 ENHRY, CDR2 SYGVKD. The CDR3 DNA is TGTGCCATCAGTATGCAAGCGGGGAATGAGCAGTTCTTC. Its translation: CAISMQAGNEQFF.

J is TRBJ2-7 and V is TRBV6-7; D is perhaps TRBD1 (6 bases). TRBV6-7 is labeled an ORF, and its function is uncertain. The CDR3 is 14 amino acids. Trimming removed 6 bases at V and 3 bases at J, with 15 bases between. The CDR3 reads CASRPKDSHYEQYF. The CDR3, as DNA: TGTGCCAGCAGGCCCAAGGACAGCCACTACGAGCAGTACTTC.

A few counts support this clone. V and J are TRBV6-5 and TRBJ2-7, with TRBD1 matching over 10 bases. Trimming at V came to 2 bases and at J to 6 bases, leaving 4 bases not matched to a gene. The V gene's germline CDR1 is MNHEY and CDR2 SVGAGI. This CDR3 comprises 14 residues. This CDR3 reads CASSYLGQGGEQYF. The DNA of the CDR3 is TGTGCCAGCAGTTACCTTGGACAGGGGGGCGAGCAGTACTTC.

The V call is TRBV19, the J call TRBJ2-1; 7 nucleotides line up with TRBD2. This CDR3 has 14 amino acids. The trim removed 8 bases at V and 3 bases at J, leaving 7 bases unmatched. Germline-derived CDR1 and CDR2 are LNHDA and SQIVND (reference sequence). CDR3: CASGRDYRYNEQFF. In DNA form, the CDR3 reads TGTGCCAGTGGCCGGGACTACCGCTACAATGAGCAGTTCTTC.

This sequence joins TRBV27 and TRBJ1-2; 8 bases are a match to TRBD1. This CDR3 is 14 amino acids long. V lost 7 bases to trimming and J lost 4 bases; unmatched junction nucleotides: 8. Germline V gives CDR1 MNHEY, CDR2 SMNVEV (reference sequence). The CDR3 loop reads CASTPLTGAYGYTF. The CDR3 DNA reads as TGTGCCAGCACTCCCCTGACAGGGGCCTATGGCTACACCTTC.

The chain's CDR3 is CASSYARQGPNTEAFF. In DNA form, the CDR3 reads TGTGCCAGCAGCTATGCCCGACAGGGGCCGAACACTGAAGCTTTCTTT. The V and J genes are TRBV5-5 and TRBJ1-1; 8 nucleotides match TRBD1. Unmatched junction bases numbered 8, after V lost 3 bases and J lost 1 base. Germline V gene sequence: CDR1 SGHKS, CDR2 YYEKEE (reference sequence). The CDR3 runs 16 residues.

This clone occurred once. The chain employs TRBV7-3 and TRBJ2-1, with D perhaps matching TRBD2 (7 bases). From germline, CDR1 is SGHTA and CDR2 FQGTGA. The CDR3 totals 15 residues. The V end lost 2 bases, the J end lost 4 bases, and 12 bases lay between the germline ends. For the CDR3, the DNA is TGTGCCAGCAGCTTAGAGGGGGGAGGGTACAATGAGCAGTTCTTC. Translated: CASSLEGGGYNEQFF.

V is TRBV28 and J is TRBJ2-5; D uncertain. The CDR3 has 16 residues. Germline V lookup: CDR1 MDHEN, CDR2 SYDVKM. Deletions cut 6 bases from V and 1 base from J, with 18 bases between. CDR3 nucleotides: TGTGCCAGCAGCCCCACAGAAGTGGCCCGCCAAGAGACCCAGTACTTC. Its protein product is CASSPTEVARQETQYF.

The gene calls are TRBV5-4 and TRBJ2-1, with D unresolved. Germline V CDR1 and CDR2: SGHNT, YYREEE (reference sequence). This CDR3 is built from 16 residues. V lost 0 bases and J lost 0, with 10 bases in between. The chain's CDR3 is CASSLAGYFSYNEQFF. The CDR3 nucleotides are TGTGCCAGCAGCTTGGCGGGTTACTTCTCCTACAATGAGCAGTTCTTC. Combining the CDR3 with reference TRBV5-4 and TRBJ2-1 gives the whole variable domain ETGVTQSPTHLIKTRGQQVTLRCSSQSGHNTVSWYQQALGQGPQFIFQYYREEENGRGNFPPRFSGLQFPNYSSELNVNALELDDSALYLCASSLAGYFSYNEQFFGPGTRLTVL.

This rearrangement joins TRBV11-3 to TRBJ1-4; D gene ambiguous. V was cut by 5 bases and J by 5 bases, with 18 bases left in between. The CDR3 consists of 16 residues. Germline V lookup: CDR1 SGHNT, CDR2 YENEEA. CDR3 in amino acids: CASSPTSRVGNEKLFF. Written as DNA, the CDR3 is TGTGCCAGCAGCCCAACCTCTAGGGTCGGAAATGAAAAACTGTTTTTT.

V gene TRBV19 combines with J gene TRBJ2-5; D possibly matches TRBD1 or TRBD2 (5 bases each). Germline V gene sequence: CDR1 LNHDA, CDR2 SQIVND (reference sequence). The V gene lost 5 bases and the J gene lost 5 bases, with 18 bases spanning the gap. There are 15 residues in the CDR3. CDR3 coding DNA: TGTGCCAGTAGTCCCGACCGGGACCCACTTGAGACCCAGTACTTC. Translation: CASSPDRDPLETQYF.

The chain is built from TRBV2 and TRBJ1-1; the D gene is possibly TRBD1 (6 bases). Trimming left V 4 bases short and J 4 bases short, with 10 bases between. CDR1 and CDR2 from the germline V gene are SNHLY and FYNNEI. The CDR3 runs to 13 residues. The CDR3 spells CASSGSRGTEAFF. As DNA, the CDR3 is TGTGCCAGCAGTGGGTCCAGGGGCACTGAAGCTTTCTTT.

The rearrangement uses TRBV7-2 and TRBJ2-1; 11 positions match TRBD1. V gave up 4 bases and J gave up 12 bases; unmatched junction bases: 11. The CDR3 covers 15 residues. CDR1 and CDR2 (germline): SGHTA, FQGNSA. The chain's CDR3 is CASSSPGQGVNRQFF. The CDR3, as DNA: TGTGCCAGCAGCTCCCCGGGACAGGGGGTGAATAGGCAGTTCTTC.

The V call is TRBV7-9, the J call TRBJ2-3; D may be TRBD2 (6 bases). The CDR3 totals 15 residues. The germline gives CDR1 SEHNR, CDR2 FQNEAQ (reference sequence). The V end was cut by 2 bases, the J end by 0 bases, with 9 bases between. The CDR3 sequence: CASSLLRGSTDTQYF. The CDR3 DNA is TGTGCCAGCAGCTTATTGCGGGGAAGCACAGATACGCAGTATTTT.

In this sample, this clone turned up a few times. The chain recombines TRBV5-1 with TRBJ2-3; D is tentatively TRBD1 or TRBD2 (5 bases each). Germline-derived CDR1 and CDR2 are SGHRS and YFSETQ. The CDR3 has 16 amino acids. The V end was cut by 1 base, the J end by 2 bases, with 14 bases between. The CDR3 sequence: CASSLTGASSTDTQYF. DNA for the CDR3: TGCGCCAGCAGCTTGACCGGGGCCTCCTCCACAGATACGCAGTATTTT. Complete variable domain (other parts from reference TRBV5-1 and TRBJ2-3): KAGVTQTPRYLIKTRGQQVTLSCSPISGHRSVSWYQQTPGQGLQFLFEYFSETQRNKGNFPGRFSGRQFSNSRSEMNVSTLELGDSALYLCASSLTGASSTDTQYFGPGTRLTVL.

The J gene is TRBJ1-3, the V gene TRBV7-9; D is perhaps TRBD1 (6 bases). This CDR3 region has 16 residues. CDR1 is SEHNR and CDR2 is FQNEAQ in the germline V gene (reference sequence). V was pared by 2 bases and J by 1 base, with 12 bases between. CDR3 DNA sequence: TGTGCCAGCAGCTTAACGGGGGCCGGATCTGGAAACACCATATATTTT. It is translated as CASSLTGAGSGNTIYF.

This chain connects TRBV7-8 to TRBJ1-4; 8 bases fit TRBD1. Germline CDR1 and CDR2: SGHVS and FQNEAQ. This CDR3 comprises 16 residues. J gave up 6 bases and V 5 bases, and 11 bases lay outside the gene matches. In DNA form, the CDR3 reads TGTGCCAGCAGCCAGGGGGCGGGACCGAGGGATGAAAAACTGTTTTTT. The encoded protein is CASSQGAGPRDEKLFF.

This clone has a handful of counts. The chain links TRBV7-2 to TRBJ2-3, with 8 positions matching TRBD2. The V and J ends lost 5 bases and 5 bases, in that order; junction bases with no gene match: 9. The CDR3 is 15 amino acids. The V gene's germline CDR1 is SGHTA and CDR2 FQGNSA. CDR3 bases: TGTGCCAGCAGCCGAAGCGGGAGTTCGGGAGATACGCAGTATTTT. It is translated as CASSRSGSSGDTQYF.

CDR3 protein: CATSSEGQGYGYTF. CDR3 DNA sequence: TGTGCCACCAGCAGTGAGGGACAGGGCTATGGCTACACCTTC. V is TRBV15 and J is TRBJ1-2; 9 nucleotides align to TRBD1. The ends lost 3 bases at V and 4 bases at J; junction bases unmatched: 3. Per the germline V gene, CDR1 is LNHNV and CDR2 is YYDKDF (reference sequence). CDR3 size: 14 residues.